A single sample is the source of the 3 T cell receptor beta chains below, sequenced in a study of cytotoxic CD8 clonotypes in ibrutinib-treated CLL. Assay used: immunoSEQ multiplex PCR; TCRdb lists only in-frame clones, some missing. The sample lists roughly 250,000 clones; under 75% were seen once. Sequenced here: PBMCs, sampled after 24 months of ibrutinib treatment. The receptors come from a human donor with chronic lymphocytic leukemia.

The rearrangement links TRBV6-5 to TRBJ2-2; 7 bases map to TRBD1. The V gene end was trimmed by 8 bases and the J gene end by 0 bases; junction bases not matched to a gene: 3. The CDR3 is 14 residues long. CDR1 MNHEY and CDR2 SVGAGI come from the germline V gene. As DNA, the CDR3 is TGTGCCAGCCTAGGGACAGCGAACACCGGGGAGCTGTTTTTT. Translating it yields CASLGTANTGELFF.

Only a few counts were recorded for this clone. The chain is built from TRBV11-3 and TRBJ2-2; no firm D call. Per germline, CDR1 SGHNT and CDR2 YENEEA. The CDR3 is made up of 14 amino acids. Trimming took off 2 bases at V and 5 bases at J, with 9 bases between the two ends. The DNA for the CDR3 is TGTGCCAGCAGCTTAACAGCGAGTACCGGGGAGCTGTTTTTT. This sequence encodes CASSLTASTGELFF.

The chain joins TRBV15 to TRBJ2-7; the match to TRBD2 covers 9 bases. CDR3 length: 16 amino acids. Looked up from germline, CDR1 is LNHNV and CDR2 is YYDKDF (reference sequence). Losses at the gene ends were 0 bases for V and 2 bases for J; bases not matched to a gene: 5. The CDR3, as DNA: TGTGCCACCAGCAGAGATAGCGGGAGAGGTGCCTACGAGCAGTACTTC. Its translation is CATSRDSGRGAYEQYF.